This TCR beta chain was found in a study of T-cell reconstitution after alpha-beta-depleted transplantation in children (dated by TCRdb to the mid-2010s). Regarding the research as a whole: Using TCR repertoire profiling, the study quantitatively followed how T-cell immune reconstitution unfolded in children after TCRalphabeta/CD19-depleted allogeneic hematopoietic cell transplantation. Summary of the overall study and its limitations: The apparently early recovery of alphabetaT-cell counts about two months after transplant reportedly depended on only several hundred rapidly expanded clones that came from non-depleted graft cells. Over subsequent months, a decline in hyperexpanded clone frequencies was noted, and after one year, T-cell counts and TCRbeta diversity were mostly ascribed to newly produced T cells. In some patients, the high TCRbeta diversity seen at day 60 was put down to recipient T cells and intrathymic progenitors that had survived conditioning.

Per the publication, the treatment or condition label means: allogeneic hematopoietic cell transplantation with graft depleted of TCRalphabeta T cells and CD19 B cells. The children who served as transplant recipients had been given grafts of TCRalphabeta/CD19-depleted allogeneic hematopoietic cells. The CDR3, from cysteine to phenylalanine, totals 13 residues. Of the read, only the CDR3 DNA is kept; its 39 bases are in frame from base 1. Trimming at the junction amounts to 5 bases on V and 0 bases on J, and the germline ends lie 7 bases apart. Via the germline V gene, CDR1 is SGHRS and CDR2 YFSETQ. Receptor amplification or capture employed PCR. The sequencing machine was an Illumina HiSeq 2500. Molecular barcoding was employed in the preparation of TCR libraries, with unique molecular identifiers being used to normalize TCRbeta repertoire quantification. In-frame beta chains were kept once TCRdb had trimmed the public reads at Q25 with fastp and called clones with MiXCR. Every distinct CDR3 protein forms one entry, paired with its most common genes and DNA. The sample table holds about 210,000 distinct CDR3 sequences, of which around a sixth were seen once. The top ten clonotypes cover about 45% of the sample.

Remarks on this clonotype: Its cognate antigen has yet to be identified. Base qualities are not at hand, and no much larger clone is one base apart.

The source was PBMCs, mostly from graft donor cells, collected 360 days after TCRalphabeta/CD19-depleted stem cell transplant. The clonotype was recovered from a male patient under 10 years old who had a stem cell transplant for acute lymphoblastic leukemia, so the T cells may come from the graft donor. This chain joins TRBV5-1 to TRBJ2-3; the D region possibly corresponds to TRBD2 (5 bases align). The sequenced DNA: TGCGCCAGCAGGCCTAGCAGCACAGATACGCAGTATTTT. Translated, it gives CASRPSSTDTQYF.